Listed below are T cell receptor beta chains from one sample, sequenced in a study of shared clonotypes between healthy human individuals. The data were produced by immunoSEQ multiplex PCR, yet TCRdb's version contains in-frame clones alone and is incomplete. The sample comprises more than 2 million clones, less than 95% of which are singletons, and roughly 1% rests with the top ten. Sequencing used naive CD8+ T cells sorted from blood. These receptors were collected from a young man in good health. Each CDR3 is given with its conserved first and last residue. D genes are given only for firm matches. Only some rows state a clone size, as once, few, many or a class for expanded clones.

clone_size: NA; v_call: TRBV6-1; d_call: NA; j_call: TRBJ1-2; cdr3_nt: TGTGCCAGCAGTGTAACTAACTATGGCTACACCTTC; cdr3_aa: CASSVTNYGYTF
clone_size: NA; v_call: TRBV13; d_call: NA; j_call: TRBJ2-1; cdr3_nt: TGTGCCAGCAGCATAAACACCTTAAACCATGAGCAGTTCTTC; cdr3_aa: CASSINTLNHEQFF
clone_size: NA; v_call: TRBV14; d_call: NA; j_call: TRBJ2-2; cdr3_nt: TGTGCCAGCACTCGGGGGGCCCCCGGCGGGGAGCTGTTTTTT; cdr3_aa: CASTRGAPGGELFF
clone_size: NA; v_call: TRBV6-6; d_call: NA; j_call: TRBJ2-7; cdr3_nt: TGTGCCAGCAGGAGGGCAACTCCCTACGAGCAGTACTTC; cdr3_aa: CASRRATPYEQYF
clone_size: NA; v_call: TRBV27; d_call: NA; j_call: TRBJ1-2; cdr3_nt: TGTGCCAGCAGTCAACAGGCGGCTAGCTATGGCTACACCTTC; cdr3_aa: CASSQQAASYGYTF
clone_size: NA; v_call: TRBV30; d_call: NA; j_call: TRBJ2-2; cdr3_nt: TGTGCCAGGGATACAACGAACACCGGGGAGCTGTTTTTT; cdr3_aa: CARDTTNTGELFF
clone_size: NA; v_call: TRBV7-9; d_call: NA; j_call: TRBJ1-1; cdr3_nt: TGTGCCAGCAGCTTCCAGGGGACCACTGAAGCTTTCTTT; cdr3_aa: CASSFQGTTEAFF
clone_size: NA; v_call: TRBV4-2; d_call: TRBD2; j_call: TRBJ2-7; cdr3_nt: TGTGCCAGCAGCCAAGAGGGGCCAGGGAGGGAAGGCTACGAGCAGTACTTC; cdr3_aa: CASSQEGPGREGYEQYF
clone_size: NA; v_call: TRBV27; d_call: NA; j_call: TRBJ2-7; cdr3_nt: TGTGCCAGCAGTCCCTCTGCAGGGCCTAGGGTCTACGAGCAGTACTTC; cdr3_aa: CASSPSAGPRVYEQYF
clone_size: NA; v_call: TRBV14; d_call: NA; j_call: TRBJ1-1; cdr3_nt: TGTGCCAGCAGCCAGGAGTCCCTGGGCACTGAAGCTTTCTTT; cdr3_aa: CASSQESLGTEAFF
clone_size: NA; v_call: TRBV5-6; d_call: NA; j_call: TRBJ2-5; cdr3_nt: TGTGCCAGCAGCTATAGGACGGAGTTCCAAGAGACCCAGTACTTC; cdr3_aa: CASSYRTEFQETQYF
clone_size: NA; v_call: TRBV28; d_call: NA; j_call: TRBJ2-7; cdr3_nt: TGTGCCAGCAGTTTACCGAACTCCTACGAGCAGTACTTC; cdr3_aa: CASSLPNSYEQYF
clone_size: NA; v_call: TRBV28; d_call: TRBD2; j_call: TRBJ2-7; cdr3_nt: TGTGCCAGCAATAGTCTAGCGGACTCCTACGAGCAGTACTTC; cdr3_aa: CASNSLADSYEQYF
clone_size: NA; v_call: TRBV27; d_call: TRBD2; j_call: TRBJ2-5; cdr3_nt: TGTGCCAGCAGTTCCGTGCGGGGGTTCCAAGAGACCCAGTACTTC; cdr3_aa: CASSSVRGFQETQYF
clone_size: NA; v_call: TRBV9; d_call: NA; j_call: TRBJ1-1; cdr3_nt: TGTGCCAGCAGCCCCCGTAGGGGCCACACTGAAGCTTTCTTT; cdr3_aa: CASSPRRGHTEAFF
clone_size: NA; v_call: TRBV7-3; d_call: TRBD1; j_call: TRBJ2-1; cdr3_nt: TGTGCCAGCAACCCACAGGGGGGAAACAATGAGCAGTTCTTC; cdr3_aa: CASNPQGGNNEQFF
clone_size: NA; v_call: TRBV6-5; d_call: NA; j_call: TRBJ1-2; cdr3_nt: TGTGCCAGCAGTTACTCGGAGGAAAGCTATGGCTACACCTTC; cdr3_aa: CASSYSEESYGYTF
clone_size: NA; v_call: TRBV21-1; d_call: NA; j_call: TRBJ2-4; cdr3_nt: TGTGCCAGCAGCAAAGGGGGAAAGACGAAAAACATTCAGTACTTC; cdr3_aa: CASSKGGKTKNIQYF
clone_size: NA; v_call: TRBV7-8; d_call: NA; j_call: TRBJ2-3; cdr3_nt: TGTGCCAGCAGCTCCGGACAGTTTAGCACAGATACGCAGTATTTT; cdr3_aa: CASSSGQFSTDTQYF
clone_size: NA; v_call: TRBV6-6; d_call: NA; j_call: TRBJ2-7; cdr3_nt: TGTGCCAGCAGTTACGACGGGGAAGACAACTACGAGCAGTACTTC; cdr3_aa: CASSYDGEDNYEQYF
clone_size: NA; v_call: TRBV5-4; d_call: NA; j_call: TRBJ2-3; cdr3_nt: TGTGCCAGCAGCTTCACAGGTAACACAGATACGCAGTATTTT; cdr3_aa: CASSFTGNTDTQYF
clone_size: NA; v_call: TRBV27; d_call: NA; j_call: TRBJ1-4; cdr3_nt: TGTGCCAGCAGTTTAAGAGGAGAGAAACTGTTTTTT; cdr3_aa: CASSLRGEKLFF
clone_size: NA; v_call: TRBV9; d_call: NA; j_call: TRBJ2-7; cdr3_nt: TGTGCCAGCAGCACAGGGAAGGATCAGTACTTC; cdr3_aa: CASSTGKDQYF
clone_size: once; v_call: TRBV27; d_call: TRBD1; j_call: TRBJ1-4; cdr3_nt: TGTGCCAGCAGTTTGGGACAGGGGAAACTGTTTTTT; cdr3_aa: CASSLGQGKLFF
clone_size: NA; v_call: TRBV27; d_call: TRBD2; j_call: TRBJ2-1; cdr3_nt: TGTGCCAGCAGTTTCGGCGGGGGGGAATACAATGAGCAGTTCTTC; cdr3_aa: CASSFGGGEYNEQFF
clone_size: NA; v_call: TRBV4-3; d_call: NA; j_call: TRBJ1-3; cdr3_nt: TGCGCCAGCAGCCAAGAGTGGGTAACGAGCGACTCTGGAAACACCATATATTTT; cdr3_aa: CASSQEWVTSDSGNTIYF
clone_size: NA; v_call: TRBV5-1; d_call: TRBD1; j_call: TRBJ1-5; cdr3_nt: TGCGCCAGCAGCCCGGGACAGGGGGAAGGACAGCCCCAGCATTTT; cdr3_aa: CASSPGQGEGQPQHF
clone_size: NA; v_call: TRBV28; d_call: NA; j_call: TRBJ1-6; cdr3_nt: TGTGCCAGCAGCCGGCGGGCCTATAATTCACCCCTCCACTTT; cdr3_aa: CASSRRAYNSPLHF
clone_size: NA; v_call: TRBV2; d_call: NA; j_call: TRBJ1-3; cdr3_nt: TGTGCCAGCAGTGATGGGGGGTACTCTGGAAACACCATATATTTT; cdr3_aa: CASSDGGYSGNTIYF
clone_size: NA; v_call: TRBV6-1; d_call: NA; j_call: TRBJ2-1; cdr3_nt: TGTGCCAGCAGTGAAGTGGTTCTTGTGGCTAGCAACAATGAGCAGTTCTTC; cdr3_aa: CASSEVVLVASNNEQFF